This is a list of T cell receptor beta chains from one sample in a study of identifying expanded T cells in peripheral blood. TCRdb keeps only in-frame clones here, not all; method: immunoSEQ multiplex PCR. This sample carries about 100,000 clones, approximately 90% of them seen once, and the ten largest clones take 12% to 15%. What was sequenced was blood. Receptors originate from a person between 18 and 75 years old in good health. The CDR3 runs from the conserved cysteine through the conserved F or W. A D gene is named only where the DNA matches it firmly. Clone size is shown for a subset of rows, as once, few, many or a class of expanded clone.

>NA|TRBJ1-1|NA|TRBV6-4
CASRSSNKGTEAFF
TGTGCCAGCAGGTCCTCTAACAAAGGCACTGAAGCTTTCTTT
>NA|TRBJ2-7|medium-sized|TRBV14
CASSQARGGVRYYEQYF
TGTGCCAGCAGCCAAGCGCGAGGGGGGGTACGATACTACGAGCAGTACTTC
>NA|TRBJ2-7|NA|TRBV5-4
CASSLVGGLDEQYF
TGTGCCAGCAGCTTGGTTGGGGGGCTGGACGAGCAGTACTTC
>NA|TRBJ2-7|NA|TRBV28
CASSRSGGQYF
TGTGCCAGCAGCCGATCCGGAGGGCAGTACTTC
>NA|TRBJ1-3|NA|TRBV5-1
CASSLSVPGNTIYF
TGCGCCAGCAGCTTGTCGGTGCCTGGAAACACCATATATTTT
>NA|TRBJ1-4|NA|TRBV19
CASSMARQSNEKLFF
TGTGCCAGTAGTATGGCTCGCCAGTCTAATGAAAAACTGTTTTTT
>NA|TRBJ1-2|NA|TRBV9
CASSVGERNGYTF
TGTGCCAGCAGCGTAGGGGAGAGGAATGGCTACACCTTC
>TRBD1|TRBJ1-3|NA|TRBV18
CASSPLDRVSGNTIYF
TGTGCCAGCTCACCATTGGACAGGGTGTCAGGAAACACCATATATTTT
>TRBD2|TRBJ2-6|NA|TRBV5-6
CASSSRGTSGSGANVLTF
TGTGCCAGCAGCTCCCGGGGCACTAGCGGCTCTGGGGCCAACGTCCTGACTTTC
>NA|TRBJ1-1|NA|TRBV29-1
CSVGAGVYTEAFF
TGCAGCGTTGGGGCAGGGGTGTACACTGAAGCTTTCTTT
>TRBD1|TRBJ1-3|NA|TRBV5-1
CASSVIPGQGTGNTIYF
TGCGCCAGCAGCGTGATTCCGGGACAGGGGACTGGAAACACCATATATTTT
>NA|TRBJ1-1|NA|TRBV29-1
CSVEGLNTEAFF
TGCAGCGTTGAAGGACTGAACACTGAAGCTTTCTTT
>NA|TRBJ1-2|NA|TRBV5-5
CASSLSYVQRGYTF
TGTGCCAGCAGCCTCAGCTACGTCCAGAGGGGCTACACCTTC
>TRBD2|TRBJ2-2|once|TRBV18
CASSPPGLAGSNTGELFF
TGTGCCAGCTCACCCCCGGGACTAGCGGGGTCGAACACCGGGGAGCTGTTTTTT
>NA|TRBJ2-1|NA|TRBV18
CASSPPVRGANEQFF
TGTGCCAGCTCACCACCCGTCAGGGGGGCCAATGAGCAGTTCTTC
>NA|TRBJ2-1|NA|TRBV11-2
CASSSSVPPDEQFF
TGTGCCAGCAGCTCTAGCGTCCCCCCCGATGAGCAGTTCTTC
>TRBD1|TRBJ2-7|NA|TRBV19
CASSGDSFYEQYF
TGTGCCAGTAGCGGGGACAGTTTTTACGAGCAGTACTTC
>NA|TRBJ1-5|NA|TRBV5-1
CASSLVGSNQPQHF
TGCGCCAGCAGCTTGGTAGGTAGCAATCAGCCCCAGCATTTT
>NA|TRBJ1-6|NA|TRBV2
CASSEEVFSPLHF
TGTGCCAGCAGTGAAGAGGTTTTTTCACCCCTCCACTTT
>TRBD1|TRBJ1-1|NA|TRBV5-1
CASSGQGAGTEAFF
TGCGCCAGCAGCGGACAGGGGGCTGGCACTGAAGCTTTCTTT
>TRBD1|TRBJ1-2|NA|TRBV6-1
CASSLDRVGYTF
TGTGCCAGCAGTCTGGACAGGGTGGGCTACACCTTC
>TRBD2|TRBJ2-3|NA|TRBV7-2
CASSRPVGLAALDTQYF
TGTGCCAGCAGCCGACCTGTGGGACTAGCGGCATTAGATACGCAGTATTTT
>NA|TRBJ1-4|NA|TRBV27
CASSSLRAENEKLFF
TGTGCCAGCAGCTCCCTTAGGGCCGAGAATGAAAAACTGTTTTTT
>TRBD2|TRBJ2-5|NA|TRBV6-6
CASSYRFAGGAETQYF
TGTGCCAGCAGTTACAGATTCGCGGGAGGGGCAGAGACCCAGTACTTC
>TRBD1|TRBJ1-1|NA|TRBV13
CASSSSTGGPNTEAFF
TGTGCCAGCAGCTCCTCGACAGGGGGCCCGAACACTGAAGCTTTCTTT
>TRBD1|TRBJ2-7|few|TRBV6-1
CASSVRDSYEQYF
TGTGCCAGCAGTGTCCGGGACAGCTACGAGCAGTACTTC
>NA|TRBJ2-1|NA|TRBV15
CAAASGEAYNEQFF
TGTGCCGCGGCGTCCGGGGAGGCCTACAATGAGCAGTTCTTC
>NA|TRBJ1-6|NA|TRBV6-5
CASSYSSELGNSPLHF
TGTGCCAGCAGTTACTCGTCGGAGTTAGGAAATTCACCCCTCCACTTT
>NA|TRBJ1-4|NA|TRBV16
CASSQRGGINEKLFF
TGTGCCAGCAGCCAACGGGGGGGCATCAATGAAAAACTGTTTTTT
>TRBD2|TRBJ2-2|NA|TRBV14
CASSTGLAGTTGELFF
TGTGCCAGCAGCACCGGACTAGCGGGAACGACCGGGGAGCTGTTTTTT